This TCR beta chain originates from a study of identical twins. Study-wide points: With abundant cord blood beta clonotypes, insertions were fewer; memory repertoires showed no such pattern.

TCRdb fed the 5' RACE reads into MiXCR, producing one record per CDR3 protein. The table records about 530,000 distinct CDR3 sequences, around 15% of them present only once. Concerning this clonotype: Its antigen is not identified.

CDR3 length: 13 amino acids. V was trimmed by 2 bases and J by 3 bases, leaving 8 bases between them. Germline values: CDR1 SGHRS, CDR2 YFSETQ. These records were also assigned to another study, of yellow fever vaccine responses in identical twins.

The chain links TRBV5-1 to TRBJ2-5; D is uncertain. The TCR comes from a woman aged 18-30 years in good health. The sample was CD4+ T cells sorted from blood. The CDR3 is CASSLSPEETQYF. The CDR3 DNA reads TGCGCCAGCAGCTTATCCCCTGAAGAGACCCAGTACTTC.